This T cell receptor beta chain was recorded in a study of cytomegalovirus exposure and HLA in healthy donors. PCR primers comprised 60 Vbeta and 13 Jbeta primers. Produced via immunoSEQ multiplex PCR; TCRdb's table is partial and in-frame only. The data show 150,000 to 200,000 clones, 70% to 80% seen once. CDR1 is SGHDN, CDR2 FVKESK, per germline. The length of the CDR3 is 17 residues. The V and J ends lost 1 base and 3 bases, in that order; junction bases with no gene match: 9. This sequence joins TRBV14 and TRBJ2-1, with 7 bases aligning to TRBD2. The material sequenced was PBMCs. This receptor was identified in a male donor in good health and CMV-seropositive. CDR3 DNA: TGTGCCAGCAGCCAAGTGTTTCGGCGCGGGGGCTACAATGAGCAGTTCTTC. Translated, it gives CASSQVFRRGGYNEQFF.